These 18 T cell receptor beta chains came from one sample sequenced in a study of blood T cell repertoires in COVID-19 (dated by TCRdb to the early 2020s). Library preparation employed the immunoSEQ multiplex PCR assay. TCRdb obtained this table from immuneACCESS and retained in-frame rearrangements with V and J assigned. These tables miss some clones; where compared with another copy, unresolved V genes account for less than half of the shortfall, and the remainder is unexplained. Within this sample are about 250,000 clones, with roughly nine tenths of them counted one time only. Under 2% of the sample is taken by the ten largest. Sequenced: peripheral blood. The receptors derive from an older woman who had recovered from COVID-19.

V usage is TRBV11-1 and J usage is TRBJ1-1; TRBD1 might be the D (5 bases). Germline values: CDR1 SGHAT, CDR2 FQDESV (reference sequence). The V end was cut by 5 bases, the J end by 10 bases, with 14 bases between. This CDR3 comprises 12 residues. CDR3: CASSPNGGRAFF. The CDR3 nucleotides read TGTGCCAGCAGCCCAAACGGGGGGAGAGCTTTCTTT.

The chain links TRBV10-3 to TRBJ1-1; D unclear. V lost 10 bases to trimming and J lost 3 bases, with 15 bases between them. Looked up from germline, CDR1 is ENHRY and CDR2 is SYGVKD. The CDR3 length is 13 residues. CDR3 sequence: CASGPGSDTEAFF. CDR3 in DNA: TGTGCCAGTGGCCCGGGGAGTGACACTGAAGCTTTCTTT.

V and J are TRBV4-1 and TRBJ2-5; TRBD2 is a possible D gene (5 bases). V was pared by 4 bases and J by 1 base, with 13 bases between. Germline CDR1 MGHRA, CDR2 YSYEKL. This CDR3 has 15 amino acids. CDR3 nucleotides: TGCGCCAGCAGCCCCCCCCTAGCCCCCCAAGAGACCCAGTACTTC. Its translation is CASSPPLAPQETQYF.

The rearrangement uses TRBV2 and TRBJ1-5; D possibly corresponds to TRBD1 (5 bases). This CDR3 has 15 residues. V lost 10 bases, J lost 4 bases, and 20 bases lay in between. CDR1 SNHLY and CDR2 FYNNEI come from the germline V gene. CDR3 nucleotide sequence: TGTGCCACCACCCGAGGTACTCGGGGGAATCAGCCCCAGCATTTT. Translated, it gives CATTRGTRGNQPQHF.

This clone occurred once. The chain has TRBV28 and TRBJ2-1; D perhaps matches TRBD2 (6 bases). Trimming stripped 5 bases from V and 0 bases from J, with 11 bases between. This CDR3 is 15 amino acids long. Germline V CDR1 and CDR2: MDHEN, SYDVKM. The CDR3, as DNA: TGTGCCAGCAGTCCCCAGACTAGCTCCTACAATGAGCAGTTCTTC. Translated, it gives CASSPQTSSYNEQFF.

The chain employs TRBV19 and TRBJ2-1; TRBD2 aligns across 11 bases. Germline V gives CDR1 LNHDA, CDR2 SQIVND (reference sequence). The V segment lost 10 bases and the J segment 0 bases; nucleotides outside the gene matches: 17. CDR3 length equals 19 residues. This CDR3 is CATPLAGVPPRGSYNEQFF. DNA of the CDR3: TGTGCCACCCCACTAGCGGGGGTTCCCCCCAGAGGCTCCTACAATGAGCAGTTCTTC.

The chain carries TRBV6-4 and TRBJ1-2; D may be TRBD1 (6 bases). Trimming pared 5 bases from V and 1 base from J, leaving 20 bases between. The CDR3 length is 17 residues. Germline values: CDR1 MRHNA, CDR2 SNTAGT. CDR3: CASSRYSRTANNYGYTF. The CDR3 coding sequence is TGTGCCAGCAGTCGCTATTCTCGGACAGCAAATAACTATGGCTACACCTTC.

The CDR3 DNA follows: TGCGCCAGCAGCCAAGTCGAGCTTGAGCCCCAGCATTTT. This translates into CASSQVELEPQHF. The V and J genes are TRBV4-1 and TRBJ1-5; D gene ambiguous. Germline values: CDR1 MGHRA, CDR2 YSYEKL. V lost 1 base to trimming and J lost 8 bases, with 9 bases between them. The CDR3 contains 13 residues.

CDR3 in DNA: TGTGCCAGCAGTTGGGAACAGGGGAATATGAACACTGAAGCTTTCTTT. Residues: CASSWEQGNMNTEAFF. The chain employs TRBV6-2 or TRBV6-3 and TRBJ1-1, with TRBD1 matching 7 bases. CDR3 length equals 16 residues. J was trimmed by 0 bases and V by 4 bases; bases with no gene match: 8. The germline CDR1 and CDR2 sequences are MNHEY and SVGEGT.

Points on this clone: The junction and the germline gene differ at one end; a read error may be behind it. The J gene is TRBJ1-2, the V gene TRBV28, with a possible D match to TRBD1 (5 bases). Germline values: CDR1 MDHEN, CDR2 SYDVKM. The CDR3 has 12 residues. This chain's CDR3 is CASRFRQFGYTF. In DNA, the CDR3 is TGTGCCAGCCGTTTTAGACAGTTTGGCTACACCTTC.

The CDR3 is CASSVVETQYF. CDR3 DNA: TGTGCCAGCAGTGTAGTAGAGACCCAGTACTTC. J is TRBJ2-5 and V is TRBV2, with D hard to call. The CDR3 covers 11 residues. The germline CDR1 and CDR2 sequences are SNHLY and FYNNEI. V was pared by 4 bases and J by 4 bases, with 4 bases between.

The CDR3 bases are TGTGCCAGCAGCTTTCCTAGCGGGGGGTCGATTAGTTTCGAGCAGTACTTC. Its translation is CASSFPSGGSISFEQYF. The chain couples TRBV7-9 to TRBJ2-7; TRBD2 aligns across 11 bases. The germline CDR1 and CDR2 sequences are SEHNR and FQNEAQ (reference sequence). The V gene end was trimmed by 3 bases and the J gene end by 6 bases; junction bases not matched to a gene: 13. The CDR3 extends over 17 amino acids.

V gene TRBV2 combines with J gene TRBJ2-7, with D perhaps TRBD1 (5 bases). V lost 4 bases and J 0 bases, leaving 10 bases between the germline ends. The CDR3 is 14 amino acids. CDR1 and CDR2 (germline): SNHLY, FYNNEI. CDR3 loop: CASSGGRSSYEQYF. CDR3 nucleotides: TGTGCCAGCAGTGGGGGCAGGAGCTCCTACGAGCAGTACTTC. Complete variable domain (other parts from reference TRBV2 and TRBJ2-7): EPEVTQTPSHQVTQMGQEVILRCVPISNHLYFYWYRQILGQKVEFLVSFYNNEISEKSEIFDDQFSVERPDGSNFTLKIRSTKLEDSAMYFCASSGGRSSYEQYFGPGTRLTVT.

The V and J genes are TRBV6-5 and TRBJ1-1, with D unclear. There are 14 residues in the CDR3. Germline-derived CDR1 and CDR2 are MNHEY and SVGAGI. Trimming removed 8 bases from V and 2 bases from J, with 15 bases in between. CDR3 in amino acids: CASSWRSINTEAFF. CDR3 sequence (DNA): TGTGCCAGCTCCTGGCGGAGCATAAACACTGAAGCTTTCTTT.

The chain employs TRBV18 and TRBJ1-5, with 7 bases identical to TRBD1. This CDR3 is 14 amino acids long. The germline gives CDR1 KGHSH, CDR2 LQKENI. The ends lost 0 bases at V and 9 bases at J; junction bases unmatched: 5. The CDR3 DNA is TGTGCCAGCTCACCACCGGGACAGAACTGGCCCCAGCATTTT. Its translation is CASSPPGQNWPQHF. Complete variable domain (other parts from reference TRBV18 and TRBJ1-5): NAGVMQNPRHLVRRRGQEARLRCSPMKGHSHVYWYRQLPEEGLKFMVYLQKENIIDESGMPKERFSAEFPKEGPSILRIQQVVRGDSAAYFCASSPPGQNWPQHFGDGTRLSIL.

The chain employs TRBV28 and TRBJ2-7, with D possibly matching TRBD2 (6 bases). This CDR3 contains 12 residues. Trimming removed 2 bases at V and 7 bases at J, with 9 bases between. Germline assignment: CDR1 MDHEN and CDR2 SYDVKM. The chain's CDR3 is CASSLKEGEQYF. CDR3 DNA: TGTGCCAGCAGTTTAAAGGAGGGAGAGCAGTACTTC. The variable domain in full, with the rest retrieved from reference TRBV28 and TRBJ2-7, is DVKVTQSSRYLVKRTGEKVFLECVQDMDHENMFWYRQDPGLGLRLIYFSYDVKMKEKGDIPEGYSVSREKKERFSLILESASTNQTSMYLCASSLKEGEQYFGPGTRLTVT.

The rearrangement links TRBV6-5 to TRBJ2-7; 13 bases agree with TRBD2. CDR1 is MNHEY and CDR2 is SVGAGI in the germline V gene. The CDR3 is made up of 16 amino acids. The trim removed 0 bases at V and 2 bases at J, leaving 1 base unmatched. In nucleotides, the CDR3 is TGTGCCAGCAGTTACTCGGGACTAGCGGGAACCTACGAGCAGTACTTC. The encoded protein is CASSYSGLAGTYEQYF.

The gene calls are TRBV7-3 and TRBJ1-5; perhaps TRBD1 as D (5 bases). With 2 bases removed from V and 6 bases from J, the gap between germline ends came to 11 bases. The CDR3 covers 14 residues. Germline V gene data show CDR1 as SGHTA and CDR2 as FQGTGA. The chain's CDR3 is CASSLDPGGQPQHF. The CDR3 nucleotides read TGTGCCAGCAGCTTAGACCCGGGGGGTCAGCCCCAGCATTTT.